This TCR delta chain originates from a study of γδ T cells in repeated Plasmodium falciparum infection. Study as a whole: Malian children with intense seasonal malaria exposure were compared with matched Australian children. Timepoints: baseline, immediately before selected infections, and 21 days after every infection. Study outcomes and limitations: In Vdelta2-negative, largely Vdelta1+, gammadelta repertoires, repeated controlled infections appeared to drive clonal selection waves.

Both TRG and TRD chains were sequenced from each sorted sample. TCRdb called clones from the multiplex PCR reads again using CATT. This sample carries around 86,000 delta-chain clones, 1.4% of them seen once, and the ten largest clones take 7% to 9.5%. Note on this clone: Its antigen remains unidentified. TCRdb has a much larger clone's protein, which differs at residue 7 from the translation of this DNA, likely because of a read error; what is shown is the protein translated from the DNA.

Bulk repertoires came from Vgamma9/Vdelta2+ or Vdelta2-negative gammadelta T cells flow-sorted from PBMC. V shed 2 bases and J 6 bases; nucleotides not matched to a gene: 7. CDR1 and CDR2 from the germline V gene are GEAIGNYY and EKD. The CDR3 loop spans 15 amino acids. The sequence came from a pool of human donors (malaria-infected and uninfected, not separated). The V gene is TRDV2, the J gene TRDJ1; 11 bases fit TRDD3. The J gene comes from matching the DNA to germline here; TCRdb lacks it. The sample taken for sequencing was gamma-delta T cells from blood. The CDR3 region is CACDICTLGDNKLIF. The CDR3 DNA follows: TGTGCCTGTGACATCTGCACACTGGGGGATAATAAACTCATCTTT.